A selection of T cell receptor beta chains follows, all from one sample in a study of human T cells and chemical hapten exposure. TCRdb redid the calling of the RACE reads with MiXCR, one entry per CDR3 protein. The table includes tens of thousands of distinct CDR3 sequences, around 6.7% detected once. Sequenced material: whole blood, taken in connection with sensitization to the hapten diphenylcyclopropenone (DPC). The receptors derive from a young woman with alopecia areata. Some clones in this sample may be carry-over from other donors' samples. Both conserved end residues are part of each CDR3. The D gene is left open where the match is weak. The size entry is marked missing in some rows and otherwise reads once, few, many or a size class.

TRBJ2-1,TRBD1,TRBV19,many,CATRGQGFYNEQFF,TGTGCCACCAGGGGACAGGGCTTCTACAATGAGCAGTTCTTC
TRBJ2-2,.,TRBV12-3/TRBV12-4,many,CASKEGGELFF,TGTGCCAGCAAGGAGGGCGGGGAGCTGTTTTTT
TRBJ1-1,.,TRBV29-1,few,CSVGRGANTEAFF,TGCAGCGTTGGAAGGGGGGCGAACACTGAAGCTTTCTTT
TRBJ2-1,.,TRBV6-1,many,CASSETTSSYNEQFF,TGTGCCAGCAGTGAAACCACGAGCTCCTACAATGAGCAGTTCTTC
TRBJ2-3,TRBD2,TRBV5-5,many,CASSPPLAGGTDTQYF,TGTGCCAGCAGCCCCCCTTTAGCGGGGGGCACAGATACGCAGTATTTT
TRBJ2-1,.,TRBV20-1,many,CSAPTLGYNEQFF,TGCAGTGCTCCCACCCTAGGTTACAATGAGCAGTTCTTC
TRBJ1-2,.,TRBV6-5,.,CASSYGEPYGYTF,TGTGCCAGCAGTTACGGGGAACCCTATGGCTACACCTTC
TRBJ1-6,.,TRBV6-5,.,CASSSRGGGNSPLHF,TGTGCCAGCAGCTCCCGCGGGGGAGGGAATTCACCCCTCCACTTT
TRBJ2-5,TRBD2,TRBV12-3/TRBV12-4,.,CASSLTSGAETQYF,TGTGCCAGCAGTTTAACCAGCGGGGCAGAGACCCAGTACTTC
TRBJ1-1,.,TRBV20-1,many,CSARDETEAFF,TGCAGTGCTAGAGATGAGACTGAAGCTTTCTTT
TRBJ2-7,TRBD2,TRBV9,.,CASSAGLANYEQYF,TGTGCCAGCAGCGCCGGACTAGCCAACTACGAGCAGTACTTC
TRBJ2-3,.,TRBV30,many,CAWSRLGRIDTQYF,TGTGCCTGGAGTAGACTAGGTCGGATCGATACGCAGTATTTT
TRBJ1-6,.,TRBV19,many,CASSMEGEVHF,TGTGCCAGTAGTATGGAGGGAGAGGTCCACTTT
TRBJ1-1,.,TRBV9,.,CASSVAGNTEAFF,TGTGCCAGCAGCGTAGCGGGGAACACTGAAGCTTTCTTT
TRBJ2-1,TRBD2,TRBV20-1,many,CSASGGSSYNEQFF,TGCAGTGCTAGCGGGGGGAGCTCCTACAATGAGCAGTTCTTC
TRBJ2-7,.,TRBV10-3,many,CATGTLSYEQYF,TGTGCCACCGGGACCCTAAGCTACGAGCAGTACTTC
TRBJ1-1,.,TRBV7-2,.,CASSREAGYTEAFF,TGTGCCAGCAGCCGGGAGGCGGGGTACACTGAAGCTTTCTTT
TRBJ1-2,.,TRBV20-1,many,CSVEQKYGYTF,TGCAGTGTGGAACAAAAATATGGCTACACCTTC
TRBJ1-2,.,TRBV20-1,.,CSTKIGGLLNYGYTF,TGCAGCACCAAGATAGGGGGACTCCTAAACTATGGCTACACCTTC
TRBJ1-4,.,TRBV6-5,.,CASSITKGLLAELFF,TGTGCCAGCAGCATAACGAAGGGACTGCTTGCGGAACTGTTTTTT